The 9 T cell receptor beta chains below all came from one sample that was sequenced in a study of identical twins. TCRdb itself ran the 5' RACE reads through MiXCR, one entry per CDR3 protein. The table records hundreds of thousands of distinct CDR3 sequences, 5.5% to 6.5% of them present only once. Sequenced: naive T cells sorted from blood. The source is a man aged 18 to 30 in good health.

The table lists this clonotype with many counts. V and J are TRBV11-2 and TRBJ2-1; no clear D gene. CDR1 and CDR2 from the germline V gene are SGHAT and FQNNGV. This CDR3 has 13 amino acids. V lost 1 base and J lost 5, with 6 bases in between. This CDR3 is CASSLVRNNEQFF. The DNA of the CDR3 is TGTGCCAGCAGCTTAGTCAGAAACAATGAGCAGTTCTTC.

This clonotype was observed at least ten times. The chain uses TRBV5-1 and TRBJ2-3; D uncertain. The germline CDR1 and CDR2 sequences are SGHRS and YFSETQ. There are 12 residues in the CDR3. V lost 3 bases and J 4 bases, leaving 6 bases between the germline ends. The CDR3 DNA follows: TGCGCCAGCAGCTCTGAGGCAGATACGCAGTATTTT. This gives the protein CASSSEADTQYF.

The J gene is TRBJ2-5, the V gene TRBV5-1; D is unresolved. The V gene's germline CDR1 is SGHRS and CDR2 YFSETQ. V lost 0 bases, J lost 1 base, and 7 bases lay in between. The length of the CDR3 is 14 residues. CDR3 nucleotides: TGCGCCAGCAGCTTGGACCGGACCCAAGAGACCCAGTACTTC. Translating gives CASSLDRTQETQYF. Looking up the rest from reference TRBV5-1 and TRBJ2-5 gives the full variable domain: KAGVTQTPRYLIKTRGQQVTLSCSPISGHRSVSWYQQTPGQGLQFLFEYFSETQRNKGNFPGRFSGRQFSNSRSEMNVSTLELGDSALYLCASSLDRTQETQYFGPGTRLLVL.

This clonotype appeared a few times. V and J are TRBV7-9 and TRBJ2-5; no clear D. This CDR3 is built from 14 residues. The V end was cut by 1 base, the J end by 1 base, with 7 bases between. The germline gives CDR1 SEHNR, CDR2 FQNEAQ (reference sequence). The CDR3 loop is CASSLGELQETQYF. Here the CDR3 DNA reads TGTGCCAGCAGCTTAGGGGAACTCCAAGAGACCCAGTACTTC.

The rearrangement links TRBV9 to TRBJ2-7; the match to TRBD1 covers 9 bases. This CDR3 comprises 15 residues. Germline V gene lookup returns CDR1 SGDLS and CDR2 YYNGEE. The V gene end was trimmed by 0 bases and the J gene end by 3 bases; junction bases not matched to a gene: 4. CDR3 coding DNA: TGTGCCAGCAGCGTAGGGGACAGGGCCCGCTACGAGCAGTACTTC. This encodes CASSVGDRARYEQYF.

This clonotype was detected many times. The chain uses TRBV5-1 and TRBJ2-1; TRBD2 agrees at 8 bases. The CDR3 is 15 amino acids. V shed 3 bases, J shed 6 bases, and the junction held 8 bases outside the gene matches. The germline V gene encodes CDR1 SGHRS and CDR2 YFSETQ. The CDR3 DNA sequence: TGCGCCAGCAGCTCCTCGGGACTAGTCACCAATGAGCAGTTCTTC. Its protein product is CASSSSGLVTNEQFF.

With regard to this clonotype: A much larger clone lies one base from this, so it may be a read error. This chain connects TRBV12-3 or TRBV12-4 to TRBJ2-2, with a possible D match to TRBD1 (5 bases). CDR3 length: 14 amino acids. CDR3 region: CAGSPTENTGELFF. The DNA of the CDR3 is TGTGCCGGCAGTCCGACAGAAAACACCGGGGAGCTGTTTTTT.

This clonotype was recorded at least ten times. The chain combines TRBV10-1 with TRBJ1-1; weak D call: TRBD1 (5 bases). Germline values: CDR1 WNHNN, CDR2 SYGVQD (reference sequence). V gave up 7 bases and J gave up 0 bases, with 9 bases separating them. CDR3 size: 13 residues. The CDR3 nucleotides read TGCGCCAGCACAGGGAACCTGAACACTGAAGCTTTCTTT. Translating gives CASTGNLNTEAFF.

In its sample, this clonotype was seen a few times. The chain recombines TRBV12-3 or TRBV12-4 with TRBJ1-1; D may be TRBD1 (6 bases). Trimming cost V 3 bases and J 8 bases, with 16 bases left between them. This CDR3 is built from 14 residues. The CDR3 nucleotides are TGTGCCAGCAGTTTTTCCCAACAAGGGGGGGAAGCTTTCTTT. This gives the protein CASSFSQQGGEAFF.